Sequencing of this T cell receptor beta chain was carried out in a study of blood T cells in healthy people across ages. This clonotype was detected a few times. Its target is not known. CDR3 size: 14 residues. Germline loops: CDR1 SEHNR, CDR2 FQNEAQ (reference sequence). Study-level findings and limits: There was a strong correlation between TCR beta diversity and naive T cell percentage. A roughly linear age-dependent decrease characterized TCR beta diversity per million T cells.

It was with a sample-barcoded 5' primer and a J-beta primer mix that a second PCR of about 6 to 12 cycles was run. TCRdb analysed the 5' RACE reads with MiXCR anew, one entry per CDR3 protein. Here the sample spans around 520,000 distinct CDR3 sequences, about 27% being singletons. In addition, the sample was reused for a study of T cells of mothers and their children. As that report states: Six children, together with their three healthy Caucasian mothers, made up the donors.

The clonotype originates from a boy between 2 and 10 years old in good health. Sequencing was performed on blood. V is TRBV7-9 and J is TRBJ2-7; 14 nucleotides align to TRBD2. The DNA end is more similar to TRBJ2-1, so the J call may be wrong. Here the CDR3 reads CASRGLAGEFEQFF. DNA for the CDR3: TGTGCCAGCCGGGGACTAGCGGGAGAGTTTGAGCAGTTCTTC.